This T cell receptor beta chain was sequenced during a study of CD8 T cells in Susac syndrome. Reverse transcription of roughly 0.5 to 1 ug RNA was carried out with random hexamers. One entry per CDR3 protein results from TCRdb running MiXCR on the immunoSEQ multiplex PCR reads. The sample holds tens of thousands of distinct CDR3 sequences; over 90% are singletons and the top ten take more than 0.09%. This clonotype came up once. In blood CD8+ and CD4+ T cells, TCR beta underwent sequencing. This TCR was sampled from a human donor with multiple sclerosis. The sample was CD4+ T cells from PBMCs.

CDR3 loop: CSVVSDDRGPYGYTF. CDR3 DNA: TGCAGCGTTGTGTCCGATGACAGGGGGCCCTATGGCTACACCTTC. The V gene is TRBV29-1, the J gene TRBJ1-2; the match to TRBD1 covers 10 bases. The J segment lost 4 bases and the V segment lost 4 bases, leaving 9 bases of the junction unmatched. Germline CDR1 reads SQVTM; CDR2 reads ANQGSEA. This CDR3 has 15 residues.